This T cell receptor (beta chain) was captured in a study of regulatory T cells in long-lasting Graves disease. Described time point: persistent/refractory GD, antithyroid drugs over 5 years with positive TRAb. Extracted RNA from PBMCs served as the source of the TCR library. This clonotype was seen more than once but under ten times. Both iRepertoire HTBI primers and Arm-PCR of CDR3 regions were used to build the TCR beta libraries. TCRdb fed the multiplex PCR reads into MiXCR, producing one record per CDR3 protein. The profile shows 420,000 or so distinct CDR3 sequences, around a quarter of them singletons. Germline lookup yields CDR1 GTSNPN and CDR2 SVGIG (reference sequence). This CDR3 is 15 amino acids long. Trimming left V 0 bases short and J 6 bases short, with 17 bases between.

This chain links TRBV30 with TRBJ1-1; a possible D gene is TRBD1 (5 bases). The sample in question was peripheral blood mononuclear cells (PBMCs), obtained when the disease was refractory, from a patient treated with antithyroid drugs. This clonotype was obtained from a female donor with Graves disease. The CDR3 nucleotides read TGTGCCTGGAGTGTGCGAGGGCTCGAAGGGGCTGAAGCTTTCTTT. This encodes CAWSVRGLEGAEAFF.